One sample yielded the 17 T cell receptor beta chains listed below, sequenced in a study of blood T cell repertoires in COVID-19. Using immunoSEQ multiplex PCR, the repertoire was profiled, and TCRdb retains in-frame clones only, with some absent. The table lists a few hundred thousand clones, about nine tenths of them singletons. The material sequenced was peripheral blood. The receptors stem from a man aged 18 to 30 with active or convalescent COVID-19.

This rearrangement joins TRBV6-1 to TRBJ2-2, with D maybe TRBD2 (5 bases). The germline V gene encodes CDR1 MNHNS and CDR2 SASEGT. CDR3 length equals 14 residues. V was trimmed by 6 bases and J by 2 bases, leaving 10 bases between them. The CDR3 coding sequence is TGTGCCAGCAGCCGGACTCCTAACACCGGGGAGCTGTTTTTT. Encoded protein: CASSRTPNTGELFF.

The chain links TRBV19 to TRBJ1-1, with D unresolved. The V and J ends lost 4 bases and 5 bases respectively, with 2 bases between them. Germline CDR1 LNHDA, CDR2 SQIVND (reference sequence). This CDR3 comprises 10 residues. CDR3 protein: CASSTTEAFF. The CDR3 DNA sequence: TGTGCCAGTAGTACGACTGAAGCTTTCTTT.

The CDR3 reads CATSRGGPTGYNTEAFF. The CDR3 DNA is TGTGCCACCAGCAGAGGGGGGCCCACAGGGTACAACACTGAAGCTTTCTTT. V usage is TRBV15 and J usage is TRBJ1-1; D might be TRBD1 (6 bases). Trimming cost V 1 base and J 2 bases, with 17 bases left between them. Looked up from germline, CDR1 is LNHNV and CDR2 is YYDKDF (reference sequence). There are 17 residues in the CDR3.

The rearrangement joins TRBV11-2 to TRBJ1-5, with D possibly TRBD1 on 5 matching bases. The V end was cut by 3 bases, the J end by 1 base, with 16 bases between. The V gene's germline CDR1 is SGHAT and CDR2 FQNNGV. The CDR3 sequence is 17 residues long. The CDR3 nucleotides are TGTGCCAGCAGCTTGGGTCTTGCGGGGCTCAGCAATCAGCCCCAGCATTTT. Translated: CASSLGLAGLSNQPQHF.

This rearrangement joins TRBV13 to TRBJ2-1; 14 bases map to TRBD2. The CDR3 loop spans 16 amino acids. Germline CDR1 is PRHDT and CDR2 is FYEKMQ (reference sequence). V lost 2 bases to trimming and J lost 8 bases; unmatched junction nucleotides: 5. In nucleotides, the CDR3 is TGTGCCAGCAGCTTACGGACTAGCGGGAGGTTCGATGAGCAGTTCTTC. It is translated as CASSLRTSGRFDEQFF.

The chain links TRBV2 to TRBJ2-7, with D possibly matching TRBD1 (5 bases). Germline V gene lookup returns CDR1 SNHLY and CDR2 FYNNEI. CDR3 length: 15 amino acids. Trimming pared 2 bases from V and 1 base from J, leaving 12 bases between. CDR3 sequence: CASSESGSASYEQYF. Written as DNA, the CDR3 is TGTGCCAGCAGTGAATCAGGGTCGGCTTCCTACGAGCAGTACTTC.

In nucleotides, the CDR3 is TGTGCCAGTAGTATAGGTGTCGGGACCTACGAGCAGTACTTC. This translates into CASSIGVGTYEQYF. The V and J genes are TRBV19 and TRBJ2-7; tentative D call: TRBD2 (5 bases). Trimming removed 1 base from V and 2 bases from J, with 9 bases in between. The CDR3 totals 14 residues. The germline V gene encodes CDR1 LNHDA and CDR2 SQIVND (reference sequence).

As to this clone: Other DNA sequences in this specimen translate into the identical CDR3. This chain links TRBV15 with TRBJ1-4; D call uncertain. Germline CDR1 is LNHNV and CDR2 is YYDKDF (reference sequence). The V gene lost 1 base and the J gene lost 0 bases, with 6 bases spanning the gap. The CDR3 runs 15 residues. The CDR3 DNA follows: TGTGCCACCAGCAGAGGGGGAGCAACTAATGAAAAACTGTTTTTT. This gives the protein CATSRGGATNEKLFF.

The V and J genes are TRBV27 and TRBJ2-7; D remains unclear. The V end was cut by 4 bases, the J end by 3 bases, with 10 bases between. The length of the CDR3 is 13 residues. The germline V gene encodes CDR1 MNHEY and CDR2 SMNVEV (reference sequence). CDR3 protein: CASSSGSFYEQYF. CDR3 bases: TGTGCCAGCAGTTCTGGTAGCTTCTACGAGCAGTACTTC.

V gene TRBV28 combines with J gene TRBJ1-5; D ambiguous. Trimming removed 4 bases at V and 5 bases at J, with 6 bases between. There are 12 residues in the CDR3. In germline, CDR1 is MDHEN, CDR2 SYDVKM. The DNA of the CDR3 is TGTGCCAGCAGTTCTTCTTATCAGCCCCAGCATTTT. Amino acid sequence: CASSSSYQPQHF.

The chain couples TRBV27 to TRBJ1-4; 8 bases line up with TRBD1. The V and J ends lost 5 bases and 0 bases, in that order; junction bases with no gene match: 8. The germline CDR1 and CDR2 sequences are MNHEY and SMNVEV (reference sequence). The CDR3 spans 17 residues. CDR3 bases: TGTGCCAGCAGTGGAGGACAGGGTTTAGCAACTAATGAAAAACTGTTTTTT. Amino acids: CASSGGQGLATNEKLFF.

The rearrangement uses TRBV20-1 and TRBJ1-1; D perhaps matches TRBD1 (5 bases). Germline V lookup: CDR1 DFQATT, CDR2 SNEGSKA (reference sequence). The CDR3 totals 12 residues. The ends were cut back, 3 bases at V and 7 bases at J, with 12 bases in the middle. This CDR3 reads CSASWQGGEAFF. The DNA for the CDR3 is TGCAGTGCTAGTTGGCAGGGAGGTGAAGCTTTCTTT.

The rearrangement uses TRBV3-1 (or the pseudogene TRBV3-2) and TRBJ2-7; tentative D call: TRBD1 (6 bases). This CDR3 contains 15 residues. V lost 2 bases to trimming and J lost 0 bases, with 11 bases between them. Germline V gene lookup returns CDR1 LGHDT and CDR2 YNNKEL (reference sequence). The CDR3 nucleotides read TGTGCCAGCAGCCAAATGACAGGAAACTCCTACGAGCAGTACTTC. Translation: CASSQMTGNSYEQYF.

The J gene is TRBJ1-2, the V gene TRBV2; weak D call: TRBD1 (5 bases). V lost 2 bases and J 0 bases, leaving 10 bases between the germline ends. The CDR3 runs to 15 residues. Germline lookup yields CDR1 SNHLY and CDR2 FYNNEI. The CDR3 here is CASSERAGSNYGYTF. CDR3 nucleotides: TGTGCCAGCAGTGAAAGGGCAGGGTCTAACTATGGCTACACCTTC.

In nucleotides, the CDR3 is TGCGCCAGCAGCTTCGCAGGGGTAGGCGGGGAGCTGTTTTTT. Translating gives CASSFAGVGGELFF. V gene TRBV5-1 combines with J gene TRBJ2-2, with TRBD1 as a possible D gene (6 bases). CDR1 SGHRS and CDR2 YFSETQ come from the germline V gene. This CDR3 has 14 residues. V was trimmed by 2 bases and J by 7 bases, leaving 12 bases between them.

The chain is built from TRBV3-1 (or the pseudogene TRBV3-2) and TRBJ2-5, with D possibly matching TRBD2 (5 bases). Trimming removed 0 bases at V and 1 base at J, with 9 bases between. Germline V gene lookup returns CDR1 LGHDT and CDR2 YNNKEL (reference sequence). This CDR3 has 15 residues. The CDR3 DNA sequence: TGTGCCAGCAGCCAAGATGACGGGGTCCAAGAGACCCAGTACTTC. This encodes CASSQDDGVQETQYF.

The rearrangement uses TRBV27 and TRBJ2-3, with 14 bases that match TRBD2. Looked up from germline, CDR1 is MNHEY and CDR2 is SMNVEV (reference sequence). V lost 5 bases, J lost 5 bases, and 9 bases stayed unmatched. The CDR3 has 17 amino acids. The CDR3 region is CASSTIGLAGGGDTQYF. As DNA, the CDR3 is TGTGCCAGCAGTACCATCGGACTAGCGGGGGGAGGAGATACGCAGTATTTT.